This note documents a single T cell receptor beta chain sequence. Its specificity is not known. The study ran its PCR with 60 Vbeta and 13 Jbeta primers. The assay was immunoSEQ multiplex PCR, and TCRdb's table has in-frame clones only and misses some. The sample has some 150,000 clones, roughly 80% seen once. The data are from a study of cytomegalovirus exposure and HLA in healthy donors. Germline V gene data show CDR1 as MNHEY and CDR2 as SVGAGI. Trimming cost V 4 bases and J 0 bases, with 12 bases left between them. The length of the CDR3 is 15 residues. Findings and limits, study-wide: An analysis was carried out at a later point. It showed that HLA-associated TCR beta chains were more clonally expanded than equally common non-associated chains. In a later analysis, the majority of CMV-associated beta chains seemingly showed HLA restriction.

This rearrangement joins TRBV6-5 to TRBJ2-5; D uncertain. Material for sequencing was PBMCs. The source is a man aged 25-40 years in good health and CMV-seropositive. CDR3 DNA: TGTGCCAGCAGTTCCCCACAGACGTACCAAGAGACCCAGTACTTC. This codes for CASSSPQTYQETQYF.